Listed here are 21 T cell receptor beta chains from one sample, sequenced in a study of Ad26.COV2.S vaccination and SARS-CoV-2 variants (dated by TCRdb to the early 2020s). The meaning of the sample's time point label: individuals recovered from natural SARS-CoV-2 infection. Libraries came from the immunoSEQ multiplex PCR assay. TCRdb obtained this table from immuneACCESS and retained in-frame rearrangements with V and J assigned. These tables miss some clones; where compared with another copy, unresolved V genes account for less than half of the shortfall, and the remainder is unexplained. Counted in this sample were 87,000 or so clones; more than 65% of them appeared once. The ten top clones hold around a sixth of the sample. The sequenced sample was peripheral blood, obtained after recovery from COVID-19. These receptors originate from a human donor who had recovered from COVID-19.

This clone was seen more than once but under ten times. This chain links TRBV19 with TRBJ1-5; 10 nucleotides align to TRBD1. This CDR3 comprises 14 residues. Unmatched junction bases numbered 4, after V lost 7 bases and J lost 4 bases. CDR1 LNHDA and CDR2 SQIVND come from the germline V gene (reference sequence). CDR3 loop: CASTPDRGNQPQHF. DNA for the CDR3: TGTGCCAGTACCCCGGACAGGGGGAATCAGCCCCAGCATTTT.

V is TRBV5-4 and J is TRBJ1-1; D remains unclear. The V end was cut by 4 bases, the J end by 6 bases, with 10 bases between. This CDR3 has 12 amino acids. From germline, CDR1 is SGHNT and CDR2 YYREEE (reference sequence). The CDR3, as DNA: TGTGCCAGCAGCCACGTGCCCGCTGAAGCTTTCTTT. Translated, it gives CASSHVPAEAFF.

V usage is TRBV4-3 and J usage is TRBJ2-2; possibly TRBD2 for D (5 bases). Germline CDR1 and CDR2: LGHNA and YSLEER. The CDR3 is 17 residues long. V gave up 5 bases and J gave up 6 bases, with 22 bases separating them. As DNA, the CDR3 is TGCGCCAGCAGCGCTGGACTTCCGGGCCGGGGAGCCGGGGAGCTGTTTTTT. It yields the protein CASSAGLPGRGAGELFF.

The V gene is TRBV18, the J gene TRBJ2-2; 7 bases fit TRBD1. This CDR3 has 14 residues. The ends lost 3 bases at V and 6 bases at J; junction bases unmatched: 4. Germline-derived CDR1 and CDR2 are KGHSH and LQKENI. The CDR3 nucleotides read TGTGCCAGCTCACCGGACAGGCGTCCCGGGGAGCTGTTTTTT. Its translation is CASSPDRRPGELFF.

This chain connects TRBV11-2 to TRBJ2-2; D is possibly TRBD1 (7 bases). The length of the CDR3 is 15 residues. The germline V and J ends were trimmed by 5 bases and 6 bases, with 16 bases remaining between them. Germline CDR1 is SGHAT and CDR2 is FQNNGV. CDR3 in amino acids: CASSNTDREAGELFF. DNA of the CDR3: TGTGCCAGCAGCAACACCGACAGGGAGGCCGGGGAGCTGTTTTTT.

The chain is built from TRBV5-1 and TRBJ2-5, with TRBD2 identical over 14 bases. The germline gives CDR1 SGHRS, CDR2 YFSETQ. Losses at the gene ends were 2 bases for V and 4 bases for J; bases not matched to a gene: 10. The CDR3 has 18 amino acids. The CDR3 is CASSLLTSGRASSETQYF. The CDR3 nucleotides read TGCGCCAGCAGCTTACTGACTAGCGGGAGGGCAAGTTCAGAGACCCAGTACTTC.

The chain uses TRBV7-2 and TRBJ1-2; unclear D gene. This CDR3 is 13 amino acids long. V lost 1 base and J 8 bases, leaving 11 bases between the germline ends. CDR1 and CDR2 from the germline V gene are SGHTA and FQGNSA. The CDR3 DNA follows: TGTGCCAGCAGCTTAGTAGAATGGCAGGGCTACACCTTC. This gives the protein CASSLVEWQGYTF.

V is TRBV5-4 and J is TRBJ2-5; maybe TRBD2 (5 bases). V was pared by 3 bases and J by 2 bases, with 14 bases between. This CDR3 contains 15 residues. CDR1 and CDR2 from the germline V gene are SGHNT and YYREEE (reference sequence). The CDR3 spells CASSSPGIPQETQYF. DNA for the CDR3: TGTGCCAGCAGCTCCCCGGGAATTCCGCAAGAGACCCAGTACTTC.

The CDR3 spells CASSLGVRTVNEKLFF. The DNA for the CDR3 is TGTGCCAGCAGTTTAGGTGTGCGGACAGTTAATGAAAAACTGTTTTTT. The rearrangement joins TRBV27 to TRBJ1-4; D might be TRBD1 (6 bases). Trimming removed 2 bases from V and 4 bases from J, with 14 bases in between. The CDR3 loop spans 16 amino acids. Germline V CDR1 and CDR2: MNHEY, SMNVEV (reference sequence).

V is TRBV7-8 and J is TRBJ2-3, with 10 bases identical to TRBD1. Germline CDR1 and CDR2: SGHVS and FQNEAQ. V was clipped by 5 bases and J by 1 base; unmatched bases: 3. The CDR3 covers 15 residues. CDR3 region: CASSRGTGGTDTQYF. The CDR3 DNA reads TGTGCCAGCAGCCGAGGGACAGGGGGCACAGATACGCAGTATTTT.

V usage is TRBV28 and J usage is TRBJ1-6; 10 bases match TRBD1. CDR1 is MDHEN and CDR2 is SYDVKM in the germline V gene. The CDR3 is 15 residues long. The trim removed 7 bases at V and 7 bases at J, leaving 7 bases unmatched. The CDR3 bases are TGTGCCAGCACACCCCGGGGACAGGGGAATTCACCCCTCCACTTT. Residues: CASTPRGQGNSPLHF. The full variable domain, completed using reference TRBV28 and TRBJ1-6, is DVKVTQSSRYLVKRTGEKVFLECVQDMDHENMFWYRQDPGLGLRLIYFSYDVKMKEKGDIPEGYSVSREKKERFSLILESASTNQTSMYLCASTPRGQGNSPLHFGNGTRLTVT.

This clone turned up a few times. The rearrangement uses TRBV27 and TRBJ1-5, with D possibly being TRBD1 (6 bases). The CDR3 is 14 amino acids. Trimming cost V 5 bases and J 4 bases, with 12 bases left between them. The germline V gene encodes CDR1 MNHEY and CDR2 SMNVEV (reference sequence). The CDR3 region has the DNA TGTGCCAGCAGTCCATGGACAGTAAATCAGCCCCAGCATTTT. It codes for CASSPWTVNQPQHF.

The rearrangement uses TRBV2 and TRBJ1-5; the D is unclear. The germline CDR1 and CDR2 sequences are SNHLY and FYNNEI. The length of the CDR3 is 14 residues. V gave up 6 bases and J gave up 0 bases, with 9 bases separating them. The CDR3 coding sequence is TGTGCCAGCAGCCCCCGGGGTAGCAATCAGCCCCAGCATTTT. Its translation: CASSPRGSNQPQHF. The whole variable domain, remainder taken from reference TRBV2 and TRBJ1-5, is EPEVTQTPSHQVTQMGQEVILRCVPISNHLYFYWYRQILGQKVEFLVSFYNNEISEKSEIFDDQFSVERPDGSNFTLKIRSTKLEDSAMYFCASSPRGSNQPQHFGDGTRLSIL.

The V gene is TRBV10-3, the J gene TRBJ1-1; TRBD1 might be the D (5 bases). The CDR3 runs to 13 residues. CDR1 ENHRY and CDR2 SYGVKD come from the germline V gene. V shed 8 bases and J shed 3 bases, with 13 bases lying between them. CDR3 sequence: CAIQGIEDTEAFF. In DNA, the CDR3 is TGTGCCATCCAGGGTATAGAGGACACTGAAGCTTTCTTT.

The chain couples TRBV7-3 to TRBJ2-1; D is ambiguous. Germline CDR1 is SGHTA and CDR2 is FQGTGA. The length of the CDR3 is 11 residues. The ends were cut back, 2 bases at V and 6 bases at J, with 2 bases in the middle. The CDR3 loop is CASSLGNEQFF. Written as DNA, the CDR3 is TGTGCCAGCAGCTTAGGCAATGAGCAGTTCTTC.

The CDR3 loop is CASSLGASNEQFF. The CDR3 DNA reads TGTGCCAGCAGTTTAGGGGCATCAAATGAGCAGTTCTTC. The chain has TRBV28 and TRBJ2-1, with D possibly matching TRBD1 (5 bases). CDR3 length equals 13 residues. The germline CDR1 and CDR2 sequences are MDHEN and SYDVKM. Trimming removed 2 bases at V and 7 bases at J, with 9 bases between.

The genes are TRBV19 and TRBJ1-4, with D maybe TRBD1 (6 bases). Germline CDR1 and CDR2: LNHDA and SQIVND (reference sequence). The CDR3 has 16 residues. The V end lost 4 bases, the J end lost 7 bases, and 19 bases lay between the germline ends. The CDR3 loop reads CASSRITGRLTEKLFF. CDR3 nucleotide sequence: TGTGCCAGTAGTAGAATTACAGGGCGTCTTACTGAAAAACTGTTTTTT.

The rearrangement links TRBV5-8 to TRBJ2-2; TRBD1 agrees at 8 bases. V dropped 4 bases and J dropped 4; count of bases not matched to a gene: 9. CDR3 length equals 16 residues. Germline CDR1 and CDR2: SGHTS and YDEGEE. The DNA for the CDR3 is TGTGCCAGCAGCCCCCCCCAGGGGGCGATCACCGGGGAGCTGTTTTTT. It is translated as CASSPPQGAITGELFF.

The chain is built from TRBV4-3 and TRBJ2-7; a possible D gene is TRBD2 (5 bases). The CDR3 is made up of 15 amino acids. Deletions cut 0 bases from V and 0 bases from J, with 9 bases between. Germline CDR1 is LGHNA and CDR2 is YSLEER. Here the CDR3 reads CASSQDSSGSYEQYF. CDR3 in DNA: TGCGCCAGCAGCCAAGACTCGAGCGGCTCCTACGAGCAGTACTTC.

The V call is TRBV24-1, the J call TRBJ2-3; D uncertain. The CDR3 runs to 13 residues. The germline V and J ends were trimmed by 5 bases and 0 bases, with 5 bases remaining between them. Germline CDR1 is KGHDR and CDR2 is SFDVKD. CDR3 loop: CATSGGSTDTQYF. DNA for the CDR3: TGTGCCACCAGTGGAGGTAGCACAGATACGCAGTATTTT.

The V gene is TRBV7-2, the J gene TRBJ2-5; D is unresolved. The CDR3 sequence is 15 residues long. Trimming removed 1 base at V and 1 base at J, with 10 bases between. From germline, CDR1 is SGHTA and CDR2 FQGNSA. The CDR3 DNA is TGTGCCAGCAGCTTAGTTGACCGGGCCCAAGAGACCCAGTACTTC. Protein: CASSLVDRAQETQYF.